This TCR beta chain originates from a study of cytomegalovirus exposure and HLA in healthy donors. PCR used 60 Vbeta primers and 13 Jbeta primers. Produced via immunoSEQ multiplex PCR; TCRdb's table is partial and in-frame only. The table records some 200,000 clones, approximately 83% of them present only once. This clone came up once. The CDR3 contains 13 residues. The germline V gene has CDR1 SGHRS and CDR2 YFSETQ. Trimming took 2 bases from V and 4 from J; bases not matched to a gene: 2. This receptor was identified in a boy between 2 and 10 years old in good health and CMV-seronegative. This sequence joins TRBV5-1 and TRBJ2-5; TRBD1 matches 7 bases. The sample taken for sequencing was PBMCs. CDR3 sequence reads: CASSLHRGETQYF. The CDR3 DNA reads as TGCGCCAGCAGCTTACACAGGGGAGAGACCCAGTACTTC. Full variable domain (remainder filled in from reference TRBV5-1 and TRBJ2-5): KAGVTQTPRYLIKTRGQQVTLSCSPISGHRSVSWYQQTPGQGLQFLFEYFSETQRNKGNFPGRFSGRQFSNSRSEMNVSTLELGDSALYLCASSLHRGETQYFGPGTRLLVL.